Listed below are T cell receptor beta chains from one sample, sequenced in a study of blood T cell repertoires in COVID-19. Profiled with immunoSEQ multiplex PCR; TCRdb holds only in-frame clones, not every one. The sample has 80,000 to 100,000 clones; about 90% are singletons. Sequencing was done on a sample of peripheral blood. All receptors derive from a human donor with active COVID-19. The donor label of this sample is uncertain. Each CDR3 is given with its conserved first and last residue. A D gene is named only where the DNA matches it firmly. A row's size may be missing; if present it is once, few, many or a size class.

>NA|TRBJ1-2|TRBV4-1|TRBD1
CASSPFGQGAKYGYTF
TGCGCCAGCAGCCCTTTCGGACAGGGGGCTAAATATGGCTACACCTTC
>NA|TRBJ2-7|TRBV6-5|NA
CASREGLIYEQYF
TGTGCCAGCAGGGAGGGGCTGATATACGAGCAGTACTTC
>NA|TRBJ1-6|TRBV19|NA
CASTSGDPSPLHF
TGTGCCAGTACCTCGGGGGACCCTTCACCCCTCCACTTT
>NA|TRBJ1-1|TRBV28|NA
CASSGGRTSNTEAFF
TGTGCCAGCAGTGGGGGGAGGACGTCGAACACTGAAGCTTTCTTT
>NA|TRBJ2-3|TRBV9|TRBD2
CASSPGLAGDYSTDTQYF
TGTGCCAGCAGCCCTGGACTAGCGGGGGACTATAGCACAGATACGCAGTATTTT
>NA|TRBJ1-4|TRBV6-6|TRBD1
CASSQTVRTGGSEKLFF
TGTGCCAGCAGTCAGACGGTTCGGACAGGGGGCTCGGAAAAACTGTTTTTT
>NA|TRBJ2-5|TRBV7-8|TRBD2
CASSALTSGGETQYF
TGTGCCAGCAGCGCCCTGACTAGCGGGGGTGAGACCCAGTACTTC
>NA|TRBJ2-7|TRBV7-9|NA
CASSLGPEQYF
TGTGCCAGCAGCTTGGGGCCCGAGCAGTACTTC
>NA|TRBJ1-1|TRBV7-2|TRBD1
CASSLIWGQTNTEAFF
TGTGCCAGCAGCTTAATTTGGGGACAGACAAACACTGAAGCTTTCTTT
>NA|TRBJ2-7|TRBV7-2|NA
CASLQGAYEQYF
TGTGCCAGCCTACAGGGAGCCTACGAGCAGTACTTC
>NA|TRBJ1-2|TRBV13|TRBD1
CASSPNDRGYGYTF
TGTGCCAGCAGCCCCAACGACAGGGGGTATGGCTACACCTTC
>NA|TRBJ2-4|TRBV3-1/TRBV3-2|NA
CASSQEERGIAKNIQYF
TGTGCCAGCAGCCAAGAGGAACGGGGGATAGCCAAAAACATTCAGTACTTC
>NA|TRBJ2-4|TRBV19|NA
CASSRTGRDYIQYF
TGTGCCAGTAGTAGAACGGGTCGTGATTACATTCAGTACTTC
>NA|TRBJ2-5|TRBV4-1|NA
CASSHLGRRAQETQYF
TGCGCCAGCAGCCACCTGGGGCGGAGGGCACAAGAGACCCAGTACTTC
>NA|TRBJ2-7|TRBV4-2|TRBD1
CASSRQTGGNEQYF
TGTGCCAGCAGCCGGCAGACAGGGGGCAACGAGCAGTACTTC
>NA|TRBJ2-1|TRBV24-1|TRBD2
CATSDGGGPYNEQFF
TGTGCCACCAGTGATGGCGGGGGACCTTACAATGAGCAGTTCTTC
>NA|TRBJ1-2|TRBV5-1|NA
CASSLDSGPLYGYTF
TGCGCCAGCAGCTTGGACAGCGGACCCCTCTATGGCTACACCTTC
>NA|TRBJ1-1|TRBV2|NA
CASGREGNTEAFF
TGTGCCAGCGGCAGGGAAGGTAACACTGAAGCTTTCTTT
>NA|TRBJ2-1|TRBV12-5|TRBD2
CASGPPASGGAYNEQFF
TGTGCTAGTGGTCCGCCAGCTAGCGGGGGGGCTTACAATGAGCAGTTCTTC
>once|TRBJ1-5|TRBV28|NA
CASTTRWAGGQPQHF
TGTGCCAGCACCACGCGGTGGGCAGGCGGGCAGCCCCAGCATTTT
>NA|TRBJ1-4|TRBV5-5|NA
CASSFLRDEKLFF
TGTGCCAGCAGCTTTCTCAGGGATGAAAAACTGTTTTTT
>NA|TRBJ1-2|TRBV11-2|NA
CASSSRAGGPGGYTF
TGTGCCAGCAGCTCCCGAGCGGGGGGTCCTGGGGGCTACACCTTC
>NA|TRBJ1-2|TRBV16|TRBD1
CASSQQDRFYGYTF
TGTGCCAGCAGCCAGCAGGACAGGTTCTATGGCTACACCTTC
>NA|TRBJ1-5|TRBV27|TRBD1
CASRWTGWSNQPQHF
TGTGCCAGCAGATGGACAGGGTGGAGCAATCAGCCCCAGCATTTT
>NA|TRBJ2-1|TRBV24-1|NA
CATSDFQGPNNEQFF
TGTGCCACCAGTGATTTCCAGGGGCCTAACAATGAGCAGTTCTTC
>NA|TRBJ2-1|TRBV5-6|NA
CASNGDEQFF
TGTGCCAGCAACGGGGATGAGCAGTTCTTC
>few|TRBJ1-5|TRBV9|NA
CASSSEGYQPQHF
TGTGCCAGCAGCAGTGAGGGCTATCAGCCCCAGCATTTT
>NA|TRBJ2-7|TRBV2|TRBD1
CASRYSGGPPPDEQYF
TGTGCCAGCAGATACTCAGGGGGACCTCCACCCGACGAGCAGTACTTC
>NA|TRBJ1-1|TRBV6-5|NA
CASSREKAFF
TGTGCCAGCAGCCGGGAAAAAGCTTTCTTT
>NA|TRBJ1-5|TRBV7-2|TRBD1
CASRPGTGGQPQHF
TGTGCCAGCAGGCCTGGGACAGGGGGTCAGCCCCAGCATTTT
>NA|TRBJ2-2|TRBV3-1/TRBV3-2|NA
CASSQGQPNTGELFF
TGTGCCAGCAGCCAAGGACAGCCTAACACCGGGGAGCTGTTTTTT
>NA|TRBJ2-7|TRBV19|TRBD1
CASSTTKGGVSSGQYF
TGTGCCAGTAGCACCACAAAAGGGGGCGTCTCGTCCGGGCAGTACTTC
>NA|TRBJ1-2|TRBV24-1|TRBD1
CATSGTGSNYGYTF
TGTGCCACCAGTGGGACAGGGTCTAACTATGGCTACACCTTC
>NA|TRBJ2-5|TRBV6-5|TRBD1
CASSSPGTEETQYF
TGTGCCAGCAGTTCTCCCGGGACAGAAGAGACCCAGTACTTC
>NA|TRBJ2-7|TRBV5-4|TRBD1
CASSPRVGQGVYEQYF
TGTGCCAGCAGCCCTCGCGTGGGACAGGGAGTGTACGAGCAGTACTTC